The rows below give T cell receptor beta chains drawn from one sample of a study of prognosis after radiotherapy for stage I lung cancer. Via MiXCR, TCRdb re-called the multiplex PCR reads, giving one row per CDR3 protein. The repertoire holds around 30,000 distinct CDR3 sequences, with around 32% as singletons. This material consisted of PBMCs, taken before or after stereotactic body radiation therapy (not recorded which). These TCRs come from a donor aged 50 or older with non-small cell lung cancer. Both conserved end residues are part of each CDR3. D genes are given only for firm matches. A clone size is listed for some rows: how often the clone was seen (once, few, many), or a class if it is expanded.

v_gene	d_gene	abundance	j_gene	CDR3nt	CDR3aa
TRBV9	TRBD1	many	TRBJ2-5	TGTGCCAGCAGCGGGGGACAGTTAGAAGAGACCCAGTACTTC	CASSGGQLEETQYF
TRBV7-9	TRBD2	few	TRBJ2-5	TGTGCCAGCAGCCTTACGGCGGGAGGGGACCAAGAGACCCAGTACTTC	CASSLTAGGDQETQYF
TRBV12-3/TRBV12-4	TRBD2	many	TRBJ2-2	TGTGCCAGCAGTCAATCGGTAGCGGGAGGTGCCGGGGAGCTGTTTTTT	CASSQSVAGGAGELFF
TRBV10-3	-	many	TRBJ2-5	TGTGCCATCAGTGAGTACCAAGAGACCCAGTACTTC	CAISEYQETQYF
TRBV4-2	TRBD2	-	TRBJ2-1	TGTGCCAGCAGCCAAGTTGCTGGGACTAGCGGAAGCTCCTACAATGAGCAGTTCTTC	CASSQVAGTSGSSYNEQFF
TRBV15	-	many	TRBJ2-5	TGTGCCACCAGCAGAGATCTCAAAGAGACCCAGTACTTC	CATSRDLKETQYF
TRBV28	-	many	TRBJ1-1	TGTGCCAGCAGTTTTACGGGGGTAAGGTCTGAAGCTTTCTTT	CASSFTGVRSEAFF
TRBV2	-	many	TRBJ1-1	TGTGCCAGCAGTGAAAACGGAGCAGGGCTGACTGAAGCTTTCTTT	CASSENGAGLTEAFF
TRBV6-1	-	many	TRBJ1-2	TGTGCCAGCAGGTCGGGAGGCAACTATGGCTACACCTTC	CASRSGGNYGYTF
TRBV3-1	-	many	TRBJ2-3	TGTGCCAGCAGCCAAGGCTGGTCCTCGGGCACAGATACGCAGTATTTT	CASSQGWSSGTDTQYF
TRBV6-2/TRBV6-3	TRBD2	many	TRBJ2-2	TGTGCCAGCAGCCCCGGGGGGGGGCGGTCCGGGGAGCTGTTTTTT	CASSPGGGRSGELFF
TRBV28	TRBD1	many	TRBJ1-2	TGTGCCAGCAGGGATACGCAGGGGGCAAACTATGGCTACACCTTC	CASRDTQGANYGYTF
TRBV2	-	-	TRBJ2-3	TGTGCCAGCAGACCGTTGGATGCCACAGATACGCAGTATTTT	CASRPLDATDTQYF
TRBV9	-	many	TRBJ2-2	TGTGCCAGCAGCGTAGCAGTTAGCGGATTCACCGGGGAGCTGTTTTTT	CASSVAVSGFTGELFF
TRBV5-1	-	many	TRBJ2-6	TGCGCCAGCAGCTATCGAAATTCGGGGGCCAACGTCCTGACTTTC	CASSYRNSGANVLTF
TRBV19	TRBD1	many	TRBJ2-2	TGTGCCAGTAGTATTTTGGGACAGAGTGGCGGGGAGCTGTTTTTT	CASSILGQSGGELFF
TRBV7-9	TRBD2	many	TRBJ2-7	TGTGCCAGCAGCGGTCCCCTGGGACTAGCGGCCTACGAGCAGTACTTC	CASSGPLGLAAYEQYF
TRBV5-1	-	-	TRBJ2-5	TGCGCCAGCAGCTTGGGACTCAAAGAGACCCAGTACTTC	CASSLGLKETQYF
TRBV3-1	TRBD2	-	TRBJ2-3	TGTGCCAGCAGCCTTGGACTAGCGGGAGTAGATACGCAGTATTTT	CASSLGLAGVDTQYF
TRBV28	TRBD1	-	TRBJ2-7	TGTGCCAGCAGTTTACTAGGACAGGCCATGTCCGTTCAGTACTTC	CASSLLGQAMSVQYF
TRBV5-1	TRBD2	-	TRBJ2-3	TGCGCCAGCAGCTCGTTCTCTAGCGGCTCTGGTGCGCAGTATTTT	CASSSFSSGSGAQYF
TRBV7-9	-	-	TRBJ2-5	TGTGCCAGCCAAAGAGCAGGAGCAGTCCAGGAGACCAAGTACTTC	CASQRAGAVQETKYF
TRBV30	-	many	TRBJ1-1	TGTGCCTGGAGGGGGGTAGGGGCCGCTTTCTTT	CAWRGVGAAFF
TRBV12-3/TRBV12-4	-	-	TRBJ2-1	TGTGCCAGCAGTCAAACGGACCCCTACAATGAGCAGTTCTTC	CASSQTDPYNEQFF
TRBV28	TRBD1	many	TRBJ1-2	TGTGCCAGCAGTTACTGGACAGGGAACTATGGCTACACCTTC	CASSYWTGNYGYTF
TRBV3-1	-	many	TRBJ1-6	TGTGCCAGCAGCCAACGGGTAATAGCGAATTCACCCCTCCACTTT	CASSQRVIANSPLHF
TRBV11-3	-	many	TRBJ2-2	TGTGCCAGCAGCTCAAGGTCCCAGCGGAACACCGGGGAGCTGTTTTTT	CASSSRSQRNTGELFF
TRBV2	-	many	TRBJ1-4	TGTGCCAGTGTTACAGGGACGGGCAATGAAAAACTGTTTTTT	CASVTGTGNEKLFF
TRBV30	-	many	TRBJ2-7	TGTGCCTGGAGTACGGACAGATCCTACGAGCAGTACTTC	CAWSTDRSYEQYF
TRBV3-1	-	many	TRBJ2-1	TGTGCCAGCAGCCACCATACTTCTATAATTGGCGACGGTGAGCAGTTCTTC	CASSHHTSIIGDGEQFF
TRBV6-1	-	-	TRBJ2-1	TGTGCCAGAAGTACTACAGGGACGACTAACAATGAGCAGTTCTTC	CARSTTGTTNNEQFF
TRBV11-2	-	many	TRBJ1-5	TGTGCCAGCAGCTCAACCGAAAATAGCAATCAGCCCCAGCATTTT	CASSSTENSNQPQHF
TRBV28	-	many	TRBJ1-3	TGTGCCAGCAGTTTGCAGGGGAATGGAAACACCATATATTTT	CASSLQGNGNTIYF
TRBV15	TRBD2	-	TRBJ2-7	TGTGCCACCAGCAGAGTCGGTACTAGCGGAAGCCTTCAGCAGTACTTC	CATSRVGTSGSLQQYF
TRBV20-1	TRBD1	many	TRBJ2-1	TGCAGTGCTTGGACAGGTGTCTACAATGAGCAGTTCTTC	CSAWTGVYNEQFF
TRBV20-1	TRBD2	many	TRBJ2-7	TGCAGTGCTCTTGTCCTAGCGGGAGGGCGCGAGCAGTACTTC	CSALVLAGGREQYF
TRBV9	-	many	TRBJ1-3	TGTGCCAGCAGCGTAGGGACAGCCTCTGGAAACACCATATATTTT	CASSVGTASGNTIYF
TRBV27	-	few	TRBJ1-5	TGTGCCAGCAGTTTCCAGGCTCATAGCAATCAGCCCCAGCATTTT	CASSFQAHSNQPQHF
TRBV2	-	many	TRBJ2-2	TGTGCCAGCAGGAAACCTCCGGGGAGTGCCACCGGGGAGCTGTTTTTT	CASRKPPGSATGELFF
TRBV20-1	TRBD2	many	TRBJ2-1	TGCAGTGCCCCCGGACTAGCGGGAGGAGGGGCTAGGGAGCAGTTCTTC	CSAPGLAGGGAREQFF
TRBV18	-	-	TRBJ1-1	TGTGCCAGCTCACCCCTTTCCTCAGCTTATTACACTGAAGCTTTCTTT	CASSPLSSAYYTEAFF
TRBV5-5	-	many	TRBJ2-2	TGTGCCAGCAGCCCGGCATGGGAAATTAACACCGGGGAGCTGTTTTTT	CASSPAWEINTGELFF
TRBV20-1	TRBD2	many	TRBJ2-1	TGCAGTGCTAGCGGGAGGGCCGCCAATGAGCAGTTCTTC	CSASGRAANEQFF
TRBV5-1	TRBD1	many	TRBJ2-7	TGCGCCAGCAGCGGCCGGGACAGCGATGCCTCCTACGAGCAGTACTTC	CASSGRDSDASYEQYF
TRBV29-1	TRBD1	-	TRBJ1-5	TGCAGCGTTGTACAGGGGAATCAGCCCCAGCATTTT	CSVVQGNQPQHF
TRBV19	TRBD2	many	TRBJ2-5	TGTGCCAGTCATTCCGGGGGGGCCGCAGAGACCCAGTACTTC	CASHSGGAAETQYF
TRBV11-2	-	many	TRBJ1-2	TGTGCCAGCAGCTGGCGGGTAGGGGATGGCTACACCTTC	CASSWRVGDGYTF
TRBV19	TRBD2	many	TRBJ2-5	TGTGCCAGTAGTATCCGGGAGGGTACCCAAGAGACCCAGTACTTC	CASSIREGTQETQYF